This is a list of T cell receptor beta chains from one sample in a study of beta chain features in type 1 diabetes. Method: immunoSEQ multiplex PCR; TCRdb's copy keeps in-frame clones and lacks some. Among over 65,000 clones listed, roughly 31% were seen once. The specimen sequenced was stem cell memory CD4+ T cells from blood. The receptors originated from a woman aged 18-29 years in good health. Each CDR3 is given with its conserved first and last residue. D genes are given only for firm matches. Expanded clones get a size class; other rows say once, few or many, or leave the size out.

D gene,J gene,V gene,clone size,CDR3 protein,CDR3 DNA
TRBD1,TRBJ2-7,TRBV5-1,-,CASAHWTGDYEQYF,TGCGCCAGCGCACACTGGACAGGGGACTACGAGCAGTACTTC
-,TRBJ2-5,TRBV5-1,-,CASSRAGEGETQYF,TGCGCCAGCAGCCGGGCGGGCGAGGGAGAGACCCAGTACTTC
TRBD2,TRBJ2-1,TRBV6-5,-,CASSQGLGVVNEQFF,TGTGCCAGCAGTCAGGGACTAGGCGTAGTCAATGAGCAGTTCTTC
TRBD1,TRBJ1-2,TRBV12-5,-,CASGLVLGTGLGYGYTF,TGTGCTAGTGGTTTGGTACTGGGGACAGGGCTTGGCTATGGCTACACCTTC
-,TRBJ2-1,TRBV4-2,few,CASSQGRRGAGNEQFF,TGTGCCAGCAGCCAAGGGAGGAGGGGAGCAGGGAATGAGCAGTTCTTC
-,TRBJ2-4,TRBV6-5,few,CASSYDAGSKNIQYF,TGTGCCAGCAGTTATGATGCGGGGAGCAAAAACATTCAGTACTTC
TRBD1,TRBJ2-7,TRBV4-1,many,CASSEVWTGDMYEQYF,TGCGCCAGCAGCGAAGTATGGACAGGGGACATGTACGAGCAGTACTTC
TRBD1,TRBJ2-7,TRBV4-3,-,CASSQVKGTGIWEQYF,TGCGCCAGCAGCCAAGTTAAGGGGACAGGGATCTGGGAGCAGTACTTC
-,TRBJ2-1,TRBV19,-,CASSPWTGNEQFF,TGTGCCAGTAGTCCTTGGACTGGCAATGAGCAGTTCTTC
TRBD2,TRBJ2-5,TRBV30,few,CAWSLGLAGSVATQYF,TGTGCCTGGAGTCTAGGACTAGCGGGGTCTGTAGCGACCCAGTACTTC
-,TRBJ2-5,TRBV11-2,-,CASSLERVETQYF,TGTGCCAGCAGCTTAGAAAGAGTAGAGACCCAGTACTTC
-,TRBJ1-2,TRBV5-4,-,CASSLASGQPGYTF,TGTGCCAGCAGCCTGGCCAGTGGGCAGCCCGGCTACACCTTC
-,TRBJ1-5,TRBV6-5,few,CASSLGRRKQPQHF,TGTGCCAGCAGTTTGGGCCGCCGGAAACAGCCCCAGCATTTT
-,TRBJ2-5,TRBV6-6,few,CASTDLRREETQYF,TGTGCCAGCACTGACTTACGGAGGGAAGAGACCCAGTACTTC
TRBD1,TRBJ1-2,TRBV7-2,few,CASSFPQGAWGYTF,TGTGCCAGCAGCTTTCCTCAGGGGGCCTGGGGCTACACCTTC
-,TRBJ2-7,TRBV6-6,few,CASSTDQGSEQYF,TGTGCCAGCAGTACTGACCAGGGCTCCGAGCAGTACTTC
-,TRBJ1-2,TRBV27,few,CASSSTGEYGYTF,TGTGCCAGCAGTTCAACAGGCGAGTATGGCTACACCTTC